This T cell receptor (beta chain) was recovered during a study of blood T cell repertoires in COVID-19. Study overall: In each case, the material was cDNA or gDNA derived from T cells, B-cell-depleted T cells, or PBMCs.

V lost 10 bases, J lost 4 bases, and 2 bases stayed unmatched. Germline assignment: CDR1 KGHDR and CDR2 SFDVKD. The CDR3 loop spans 14 amino acids. Original processing notes: From reference gene primer amplification, estimates of nucleated cell counts were derived. TCRdb keeps only in-frame clones here, not all; method: immunoSEQ multiplex PCR. V and J calls and clone size are given by that table; D and trimming were obtained from the DNA. The data hold 410,000 or so clones, with approximately 90% observed a single time. In this sample, this clone turned up a few times. Seattle's enrolled individuals joined amid active infection and were then monitored longitudinally.

Sequenced input: peripheral blood. The rearrangement links TRBV24-1 to TRBJ2-2; 13 nucleotides agree with TRBD2. This receptor was identified in a middle-aged woman with COVID-19, enrolled during active disease. DNA for the CDR3: TGTGCCACGGGACTAGCGGGGTCCACCGGGGAGCTGTTTTTT. Translation gives CATGLAGSTGELFF.